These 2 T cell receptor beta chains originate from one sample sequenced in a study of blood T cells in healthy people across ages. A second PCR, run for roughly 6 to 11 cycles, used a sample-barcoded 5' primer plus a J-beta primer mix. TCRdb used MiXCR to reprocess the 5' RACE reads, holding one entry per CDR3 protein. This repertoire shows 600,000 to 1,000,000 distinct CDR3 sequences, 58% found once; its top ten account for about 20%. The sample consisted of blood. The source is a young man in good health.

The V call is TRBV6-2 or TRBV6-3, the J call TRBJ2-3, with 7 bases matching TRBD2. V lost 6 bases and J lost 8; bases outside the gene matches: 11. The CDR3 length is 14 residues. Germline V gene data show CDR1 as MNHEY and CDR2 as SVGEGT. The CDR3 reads CASRLGLRSGTQYF. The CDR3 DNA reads TGTGCCAGCAGATTGGGACTAAGAAGTGGTACGCAGTATTTT.

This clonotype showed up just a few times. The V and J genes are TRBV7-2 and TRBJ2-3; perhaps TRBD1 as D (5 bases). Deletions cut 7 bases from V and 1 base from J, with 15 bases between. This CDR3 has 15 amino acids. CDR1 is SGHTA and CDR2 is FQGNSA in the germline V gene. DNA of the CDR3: TGTGCCAGCAACCTAAGGGGCCTCGGCACAGATACGCAGTATTTT. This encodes CASNLRGLGTDTQYF.